The entry that follows covers one T cell receptor (beta chain) sequence. This CDR3 spans 13 amino acids. Per the germline V gene, CDR1 is SQVTM and CDR2 is ANQGSEA. V lost 5 bases, J lost 3 bases, and 12 bases lay in between. This specimen belongs to a study of blood T cell repertoires in COVID-19. Only in-frame clones appear in the TCRdb table, and some are missing; sequencing was by immunoSEQ multiplex PCR. The sample gives almost 350,000 clones, 88% of which show up once; approximately 0.93% is in the top ten. The sample taken for sequencing was PBMCs or T cells enriched from blood (not recorded which). This chain links TRBV29-1 with TRBJ2-3; D remains unclear. The clonotype originates from a woman aged 25 to 39 who had been exposed to COVID-19. The CDR3: CSVSPGLTDTQYF. In DNA, the CDR3 is TGCAGCGTTAGCCCAGGTTTGACAGATACGCAGTATTTT.